A single sample gave rise to the 28 T cell receptor beta chains below, sequenced in a study of T cell repertoires in cytomegalovirus infection. Each CDR3 protein gets one entry after TCRdb re-called the reads with MiXCR. Altogether 630,000 or so distinct CDR3 sequences are present, roughly 26% being singletons, with the ten largest covering less than 10%. The source material was CD8+ T cells from PBMCs. The receptors derive from a human donor in good health (CMV status not recorded). Some clones in this sample may be carry-over from other donors' samples.

This clonotype was detected ten times or more. J is TRBJ2-5 and V is TRBV4-1; TRBD2 matches at 11 bases. The V segment lost 3 bases and the J segment 4 bases; nucleotides outside the gene matches: 4. Germline loops: CDR1 MGHRA, CDR2 YSYEKL. This CDR3 region has 15 residues. CDR3 sequence: CASSHSGGAAETQYF. CDR3 DNA sequence: TGCGCCAGCAGCCATAGCGGGGGGGCCGCAGAGACCCAGTACTTC.

The CDR3 region has the DNA TGTGCCAGCAGCCCGGGGACAGGGAGGAACCGGGAGCTGTTTTTT. Its translation: CASSPGTGRNRELFF. The rearrangement uses TRBV7-1 and TRBJ2-2; 9 nucleotides align to TRBD1. TRBV7-1 is treated as an ORF (open reading frame) with a function not yet certain. The CDR3 loop spans 15 amino acids. Trimming cost V 5 bases and J 9 bases; bases outside gene matches: 10.

This clonotype occurred many times. The rearrangement joins TRBV7-6 to TRBJ1-5; D is uncertain. The CDR3 spans 15 residues. Germline V lookup: CDR1 SGHVS, CDR2 FNYEAQ. V shed 4 bases and J shed 0 bases, with 10 bases lying between them. This chain's CDR3 is CASSSDSTSNQPQHF. DNA of the CDR3: TGTGCCAGCAGCTCCGACTCGACTAGCAATCAGCCCCAGCATTTT.

The chain is built from TRBV28 and TRBJ1-1; D uncertain. This CDR3 contains 11 residues. Germline values: CDR1 MDHEN, CDR2 SYDVKM. The V end lost 2 bases, the J end lost 6 bases, and 4 bases lay between the germline ends. The DNA for the CDR3 is TGTGCCAGCAGTTTACTGGCTGAAGCTTTCTTT. As protein: CASSLLAEAFF. Looking up the rest from reference TRBV28 and TRBJ1-1 gives the full variable domain: DVKVTQSSRYLVKRTGEKVFLECVQDMDHENMFWYRQDPGLGLRLIYFSYDVKMKEKGDIPEGYSVSREKKERFSLILESASTNQTSMYLCASSLLAEAFFGQGTRLTVV.

This clonotype has a count of ten or more. The chain employs TRBV12-3 or TRBV12-4 and TRBJ2-1; 13 bases agree with TRBD2. Losses at the gene ends were 7 bases for V and 8 bases for J; bases not matched to a gene: 8. This CDR3 is built from 15 residues. The CDR3 sequence is CASKTGLAGVDEQFF. CDR3 sequence (DNA): TGTGCCAGCAAAACCGGACTAGCGGGGGTGGATGAGCAGTTCTTC.

This clonotype turned up a few times. The V and J genes are TRBV29-1 and TRBJ2-1; weak D call: TRBD2 (7 bases). The CDR3 has 14 residues. Trimming shortened V by 5 bases and J by 6 bases, and 17 bases separated the two germline ends. The germline CDR1 and CDR2 sequences are SQVTM and ANQGSEA. This CDR3 reads CSVFPGGGGNEQFF. CDR3 DNA: TGCAGCGTTTTCCCCGGCGGGGGCGGCAATGAGCAGTTCTTC.

The gene calls are TRBV20-1 and TRBJ2-4; D is unresolved. The CDR3 has 10 amino acids. The germline V gene encodes CDR1 DFQATT and CDR2 SNEGSKA (reference sequence). Trimming pared 0 bases from V and 14 bases from J, leaving 8 bases between. CDR3 loop: CSARDLGEYF. The CDR3, as DNA: TGCAGTGCTAGAGATCTTGGGGAGTACTTC.

This clonotype was seen only a few times. CDR3 loop: CASSGQGAVDEKLFF. The CDR3 DNA follows: TGTGCCAGCAGCGGTCAGGGGGCGGTGGATGAAAAACTGTTTTTT. The genes are TRBV7-9 and TRBJ1-4; 8 bases are shared with TRBD1. CDR3 length: 15 residues. Germline V gene sequence: CDR1 SEHNR, CDR2 FQNEAQ (reference sequence). Trimming removed 5 bases from V and 6 bases from J; junction bases left unmatched: 8.

The chain links TRBV7-9 to TRBJ1-5; possibly TRBD1 for D (5 bases). The CDR3 extends over 14 amino acids. The V gene's germline CDR1 is SEHNR and CDR2 FQNEAQ (reference sequence). V was trimmed by 5 bases and J by 7 bases, leaving 15 bases between them. CDR3 amino acids: CASSPGPGEQPQHF. The CDR3 nucleotides read TGTGCCAGCAGCCCGGGACCGGGGGAGCAGCCCCAGCATTTT.

This clonotype came up a few times. The gene calls are TRBV7-9 and TRBJ2-1; 8 nucleotides agree with TRBD1. V was pared by 5 bases and J by 7 bases, with 7 bases of the junction left unmatched. The CDR3 extends over 14 amino acids. Germline V gives CDR1 SEHNR, CDR2 FQNEAQ (reference sequence). CDR3 amino acids: CASSIRQGTNEQFF. DNA of the CDR3: TGTGCCAGCAGCATCAGACAGGGGACAAATGAGCAGTTCTTC.

Only a few counts were recorded for this clonotype. CDR3 DNA sequence: TGCGCCAGCAGCCAAGATATCCGGGGACAGGAGGTCAGGAATGAGCAGTTCTTC. This gives the protein CASSQDIRGQEVRNEQFF. This chain connects TRBV4-3 to TRBJ2-1, with TRBD1 matching 8 bases. CDR1 and CDR2 (germline): LGHNA, YSLEER. After removal of 0 bases from V and 7 bases from J, the junction contained 14 bases not matched to a gene. The CDR3 sequence is 18 residues long.

This clonotype appeared a few times. V usage is TRBV19 and J usage is TRBJ2-1; D is unclear. Germline values: CDR1 LNHDA, CDR2 SQIVND (reference sequence). Trimming stripped 8 bases from V and 6 bases from J, with 14 bases between. The CDR3 sequence is 13 residues long. The CDR3 spells CASRVGWVNEQFF. Written as DNA, the CDR3 is TGTGCCAGTCGGGTAGGATGGGTCAATGAGCAGTTCTTC.

V is TRBV19 and J is TRBJ2-3; a weak D match, TRBD1 (6 bases). The V gene's germline CDR1 is LNHDA and CDR2 SQIVND (reference sequence). The CDR3 loop spans 17 amino acids. V was cut by 5 bases and J by 2 bases, with 20 bases left in between. CDR3 residues: CASSPWGHGDTTDTQYF. CDR3 DNA sequence: TGTGCCAGTAGTCCCTGGGGACATGGGGACACCACAGATACGCAGTATTTT.

Comment on this clonotype: Given a much more abundant clone one base away, this may be a read error. The chain is built from TRBV7-3 and TRBJ2-2; D not resolved. The germline V gene encodes CDR1 SGHTA and CDR2 FQGTGA. Trimming took 1 base from V and 5 from J, leaving 5 bases between them. The CDR3 runs to 13 residues. The CDR3 region has the DNA TGTGCCAGCAGCTTAATCCAGACCGGGGAGCTGTTTTTT. Translating it yields CASSLIQTGELFF.

This clonotype was recorded a few times. This chain links TRBV29-1 with TRBJ2-3; a weak D match, TRBD2 (5 bases). Trimming removed 3 bases at V and 11 bases at J, with 9 bases between. Germline V gene data show CDR1 as SQVTM and CDR2 as ANQGSEA. The CDR3 totals 10 residues. This CDR3 reads CSVDWGVQYF. Written as DNA, the CDR3 is TGCAGCGTTGACTGGGGAGTGCAGTATTTT.

The chain combines TRBV6-1 with TRBJ2-1; D is possibly TRBD1 or TRBD2 (5 bases each). With 2 bases removed from V and 7 bases from J, the gap between germline ends came to 12 bases. The CDR3 sequence is 14 residues long. The germline CDR1 and CDR2 sequences are MNHNS and SASEGT. CDR3: CASSELGPGNEQFF. The CDR3 coding sequence is TGTGCCAGCAGTGAACTGGGACCGGGTAATGAGCAGTTCTTC.

This clonotype was counted only a few times. The rearrangement joins TRBV2 to TRBJ2-5; 11 bases line up with TRBD1. V gave up 7 bases and J gave up 5 bases; unmatched junction bases: 6. Germline loops: CDR1 SNHLY, CDR2 FYNNEI. CDR3 length: 14 amino acids. CDR3 protein: CASIEDRGPETQYF. Here the CDR3 DNA reads TGTGCCAGCATTGAGGACAGGGGGCCGGAGACCCAGTACTTC.

This clonotype was counted a few times. The V and J genes are TRBV6-7 and TRBJ2-5, with TRBD2 identical over 7 bases. TRBV6-7 is designated an ORF whose function remains uncertain. The CDR3 sequence is 16 residues long. Germline trimming cut 2 bases from V and 5 bases from J; bases unmatched to any gene: 11. The CDR3 loop reads CASSYGSGGEMETQYF. The DNA of the CDR3 is TGTGCCAGCAGTTACGGGTCGGGGGGTGAAATGGAGACCCAGTACTTC.

The rearrangement uses TRBV20-1 and TRBJ2-4; D unclear. CDR3 length: 16 residues. Trimming took off 1 base at V and 6 bases at J, with 19 bases between the two ends. CDR1 is DFQATT, CDR2 SNEGSKA, per germline (reference sequence). The CDR3 DNA is TGCAGTGCTAGAGCACACACCGTGGCGCGAGTAAACATTCAGTACTTC. Translated, it gives CSARAHTVARVNIQYF.

J is TRBJ1-2 and V is TRBV19, with no clear D. The V and J ends lost 2 bases and 5 bases respectively, with 9 bases between them. CDR3 length: 13 amino acids. From germline, CDR1 is LNHDA and CDR2 SQIVND (reference sequence). CDR3 loop: CASSIPPGYGYTF. The CDR3 DNA follows: TGTGCCAGTAGTATACCACCGGGTTATGGCTACACCTTC.

The chain combines TRBV20-1 with TRBJ1-1; D is undetermined. The CDR3 has 13 amino acids. Germline CDR1 is DFQATT and CDR2 is SNEGSKA (reference sequence). Trimming removed 4 bases from V and 4 bases from J, with 13 bases in between. CDR3 in DNA: TGCAGTGCTACCCTATCGGGAGGCACTGAAGCTTTCTTT. Translated: CSATLSGGTEAFF.

In its sample, this clonotype was seen many times. V usage is TRBV7-9 and J usage is TRBJ1-3; D not resolved. The V end was cut by 4 bases, the J end by 1 base, with 23 bases between. Germline V gives CDR1 SEHNR, CDR2 FQNEAQ (reference sequence). The length of the CDR3 is 19 residues. CDR3 nucleotide sequence: TGTGCCAGCAGCTCTCCCGGGCAGCAGAAACAAGTGTCTGGAAACACCATATATTTT. It specifies CASSSPGQQKQVSGNTIYF.

The chain couples TRBV19 to TRBJ1-1; D gene uncertain. Trimming shortened V by 9 bases and J by 7 bases, and 12 bases separated the two germline ends. The CDR3 contains 11 residues. CDR1 LNHDA and CDR2 SQIVND come from the germline V gene (reference sequence). The CDR3 bases are TGTGCCAGCCAACTGGGCGTTGAAGCTTTCTTT. Translating gives CASQLGVEAFF. The full variable domain, with the rest looked up from reference TRBV19 and TRBJ1-1, is DGGITQSPKYLFRKEGQNVTLSCEQNLNHDAMYWYRQDPGQGLRLIYYSQIVNDFQKGDIAEGYSVSREKKESFPLTVTSAQKNPTAFYLCASQLGVEAFFGQGTRLTVV.

A note on this clonotype: A much larger clone sits a single nucleotide away, making a read error possible. The chain is built from TRBV7-2 and TRBJ2-7; D not resolved. Trimming removed 7 bases from V and 6 bases from J, with 19 bases in between. The CDR3 totals 14 residues. Per the germline V gene, CDR1 is SGHTA and CDR2 is FQGNSA. The CDR3 coding sequence is TGTGCCAGCACCTATATTGTGATGACCGCCGAGCAGTACTTC. This encodes CASTYIVMTAEQYF. The full variable domain, rest sourced from reference TRBV7-2 and TRBJ2-7, is GAGVSQSPSNKVTEKGKDVELRCDPISGHTALYWYRQSLGQGLEFLIYFQGNSAPDKSGLPSDRFSAERTGGSVSTLTIQRTQQEDSAVYLCASTYIVMTAEQYFGPGTRLTVT.

This clonotype was seen a handful of times. The chain couples TRBV10-3 to TRBJ1-2; 7 bases line up with TRBD1. Germline trimming cut 8 bases from V and 3 bases from J; bases unmatched to any gene: 3. Germline CDR1 is ENHRY and CDR2 is SYGVKD. The CDR3 has 12 residues. Written as DNA, the CDR3 is TGTGCCATCTCGACAGGGTACTATGGCTACACCTTC. Translated: CAISTGYYGYTF.

As for this clonotype: The CDR3 ends on some other residue instead of the conserved phenylalanine or tryptophan, so this is likely a read error. The J gene is TRBJ2-2, the V gene TRBV28; TRBD1 agrees at 8 bases. This CDR3 is 17 amino acids long. Losses at the gene ends were 5 bases for V and 2 bases for J; bases not matched to a gene: 10. Per the germline V gene, CDR1 is MDHEN and CDR2 is SYDVKM. CDR3 loop: CASSRTGKVLNTGELFL. Here the CDR3 DNA reads TGTGCCAGCAGTAGGACAGGGAAAGTTCTAAACACCGGGGAGCTGTTTTTG.

This clonotype showed up just a few times. This chain connects TRBV6-5 to TRBJ2-2; D unclear. The CDR3 is 16 residues long. Trimming removed 0 bases at V and 0 bases at J, with 8 bases between. Per the germline V gene, CDR1 is MNHEY and CDR2 is SVGAGI. CDR3: CASSYSAVTNTGELFF. CDR3 DNA sequence: TGTGCCAGCAGTTACTCGGCGGTAACGAACACCGGGGAGCTGTTTTTT.

This rearrangement joins TRBV5-1 to TRBJ1-1; D remains unclear. Germline CDR1 reads SGHRS; CDR2 reads YFSETQ. The CDR3 runs to 15 residues. Trimming stripped 3 bases from V and 4 bases from J, with 16 bases between. DNA of the CDR3: TGCGCCAGCAGCTCAAAAATACCTCCTGCCACTGAAGCTTTCTTT. Translated: CASSSKIPPATEAFF.